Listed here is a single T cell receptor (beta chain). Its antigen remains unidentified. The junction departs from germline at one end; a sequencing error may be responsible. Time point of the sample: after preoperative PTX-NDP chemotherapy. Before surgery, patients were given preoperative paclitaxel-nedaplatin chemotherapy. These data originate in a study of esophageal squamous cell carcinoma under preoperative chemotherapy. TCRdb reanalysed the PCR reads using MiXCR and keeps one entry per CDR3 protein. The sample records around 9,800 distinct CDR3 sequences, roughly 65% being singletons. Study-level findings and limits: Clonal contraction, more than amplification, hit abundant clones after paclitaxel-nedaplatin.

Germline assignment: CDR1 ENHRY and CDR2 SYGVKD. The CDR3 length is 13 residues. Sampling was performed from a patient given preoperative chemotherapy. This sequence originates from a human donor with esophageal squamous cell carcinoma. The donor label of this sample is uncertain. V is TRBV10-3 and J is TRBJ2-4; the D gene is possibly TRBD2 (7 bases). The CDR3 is CATGLWAGDMQYF. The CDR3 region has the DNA TGTGCCACGGGGCTGTGGGCGGGGGACATGCAGTACTTC.